These 26 T cell receptor beta chains originate from one sample sequenced in a study of spatial heterogeneity in lung cancer (dated by TCRdb to about 2019). Overall study outcomes, separate from this receptor: The number of expanded intratumoral alpha and beta TCRs correlated with the tumor nonsynonymous mutation count.

The library was generated by 5' RACE. Sequencing took place on a NextSeq 500. Clones were called with MiXCR by TCRdb after fastp trimmed the public reads at Q25, and only in-frame beta chains were retained. Rows are combined by CDR3 protein, so each entry shows the most common genes and DNA. A total of about 830 distinct CDR3 sequences appear in this sample, about 9.3% of them only once. The top ten clonotypes cover approximately 26% of the sample. The time point label here, explained by the study, means: sample taken at primary tumor resection. No antigens are known for them. This sample comprised lung tumor tissue, obtained at surgery. These receptors originate from a male donor with early-stage non-small cell lung cancer.

This clonotype is deemed large. The chain employs TRBV30 and TRBJ1-2; 9 bases are a match to TRBD1. The J segment lost 8 bases and the V segment lost 7 bases, leaving 5 bases of the junction unmatched. Germline values: CDR1 GTSNPN, CDR2 SVGIG (reference sequence). CDR3 length: 11 amino acids. CDR3 in DNA: TGTGCCTCCAGGACAGGGGCCGGCTACACCTTC. It codes for CASRTGAGYTF. Full variable domain (outside the CDR3, taken from reference TRBV30 and TRBJ1-2): SQTIHQWPATLVQPVGSPLSLECTVEGTSNPNLYWYRQAAGRGLQLLFYSVGIGQISSEVPQNLSASRPQDRQFILSSKKLLLSDSGFYLCASRTGAGYTFGSGTRLTVV.

By sample fraction, this clonotype is large. This chain links TRBV6-2 or TRBV6-3 with TRBJ2-2; either TRBD1 or TRBD2 may supply D (5 bases each). Germline V gene sequence: CDR1 MNHEY, CDR2 SVGEGT. The length of the CDR3 is 17 residues. With 2 bases removed from V and 0 bases from J, the gap between germline ends came to 13 bases. CDR3 DNA: TGTGCCAGCAGTTACGGGGGAACAGGAGCGAACACCGGGGAGCTGTTTTTT. Translated: CASSYGGTGANTGELFF.

This clonotype is judged medium-sized. The chain couples TRBV6-2 or TRBV6-3 to TRBJ2-3; 9 bases line up with TRBD2. This CDR3 has 17 residues. V was pared by 0 bases and J by 6 bases, with 10 bases of the junction left unmatched. The V gene's germline CDR1 is MNHEY and CDR2 SVGEGT. As DNA, the CDR3 is TGTGCCAGCAGTTACTCGGAAAGCGGGAGGAGCATGGATACGCAGTATTTT. This translates into CASSYSESGRSMDTQYF.

This clonotype is medium-sized in the sample. The rearrangement links TRBV5-1 to TRBJ2-7; a weak D match, TRBD1 (5 bases). CDR3 length: 15 residues. Germline V gene lookup returns CDR1 SGHRS and CDR2 YFSETQ. V gave up 0 bases and J gave up 0 bases, with 10 bases separating them. CDR3 DNA sequence: TGCGCCAGCAGCTTGGACAGGACAAGCTCCTACGAGCAGTACTTC. Translating it yields CASSLDRTSSYEQYF.

This clonotype was seen a handful of times. The DNA of the CDR3 is TGTGCCAGCAGTCGTAGCGGGAGTCGGGAGACCCAGTACTTC. As protein: CASSRSGSRETQYF. The chain uses TRBV7-3 and TRBJ2-5, with 9 bases fitting TRBD2. CDR1 SGHTA and CDR2 FQGTGA come from the germline V gene. After removal of 6 bases from V and 5 bases from J, the junction contained 7 bases not matched to a gene. The CDR3 has 14 residues.

This clonotype was counted a few times. The chain employs TRBV27 and TRBJ2-4, with D hard to call. The CDR3 runs to 16 residues. The germline V and J ends were trimmed by 5 bases and 0 bases, with 14 bases remaining between them. CDR1 and CDR2 (germline): MNHEY, SMNVEV (reference sequence). The CDR3 here is CASSPSLTLAKNIQYF. CDR3 nucleotides: TGTGCCAGCAGTCCCAGCCTCACTCTAGCCAAAAACATTCAGTACTTC.

This clonotype is classed as medium-sized. The chain recombines TRBV6-2 or TRBV6-3 with TRBJ2-7, with D perhaps matching TRBD1 (5 bases). Germline lookup yields CDR1 MNHEY and CDR2 SVGEGT. Trimming took 7 bases from V and 2 from J, leaving 12 bases between them. This CDR3 has 13 residues. The CDR3 nucleotides read TGTGCCAGCAATAGGGGCCTCGCCTACGAGCAGTACTTC. This encodes CASNRGLAYEQYF.

This clonotype is termed large. The gene calls are TRBV7-2 and TRBJ1-3; D unclear. Germline CDR1 and CDR2: SGHTA and FQGNSA. V lost 2 bases to trimming and J lost 6 bases, with 8 bases between them. The CDR3 extends over 13 amino acids. The CDR3 bases are TGTGCCAGCAGCTTAATAGGTGAAAACACCATATATTTT. Translation: CASSLIGENTIYF.

This clonotype ranks as large. The V gene is TRBV20-1, the J gene TRBJ2-3; tentative D call: TRBD2 (5 bases). The V end was cut by 5 bases, the J end by 4 bases, with 13 bases between. Germline CDR1 and CDR2: DFQATT and SNEGSKA (reference sequence). The CDR3 runs 13 residues. The CDR3 is CSAPSARADTQYF. The CDR3 nucleotides read TGCAGTGCTCCGTCGGCGAGGGCAGATACGCAGTATTTT.

V and J are TRBV20-1 and TRBJ2-3; a weak D match, TRBD2 (5 bases). This CDR3 has 12 residues. The germline V and J ends were trimmed by 6 bases and 6 bases, with 13 bases remaining between them. Germline values: CDR1 DFQATT, CDR2 SNEGSKA (reference sequence). The CDR3, as DNA: TGCAGTGCGGCGAGGGCCGAGGATACGCAGTATTTT. Protein sequence: CSAARAEDTQYF.

By proportion, this clonotype is large. The chain joins TRBV12-3 or TRBV12-4 to TRBJ2-1, with 13 bases fitting TRBD2. This CDR3 has 14 amino acids. Losses at the gene ends were 4 bases for V and 9 bases for J; bases not matched to a gene: 3. The DNA for the CDR3 is TGTGCCAGCAGTTGGACTAGCGGGAGTATTGAGCAGTTCTTC. It translates to CASSWTSGSIEQFF.

This clonotype ranks as medium-sized. The chain combines TRBV19 with TRBJ2-2; 9 bases are shared with TRBD2. The trim removed 3 bases at V and 3 bases at J, leaving 2 bases unmatched. This CDR3 comprises 15 residues. Germline CDR1 LNHDA, CDR2 SQIVND (reference sequence). The CDR3 bases are TGTGCCAGTAGTATGGCGGGAGGGCACACCGGGGAGCTGTTTTTT. It encodes CASSMAGGHTGELFF.

This clonotype was counted between two and nine times. The V and J genes are TRBV5-1 and TRBJ2-7; D not certain. This CDR3 is 13 amino acids long. Germline V gene sequence: CDR1 SGHRS, CDR2 YFSETQ. V was clipped by 3 bases and J by 3 bases, with 10 bases between them. The CDR3 loop is CASSSNGGYEQYF. CDR3 nucleotides: TGCGCCAGCAGCTCCAACGGTGGCTACGAGCAGTACTTC.

This clonotype counts as large (0.1 to 1%). The chain combines TRBV7-2 with TRBJ2-7; D possibly matches TRBD1 or TRBD2 (6 bases each). This CDR3 has 15 residues. V lost 4 bases to trimming and J lost 2 bases, with 15 bases between them. From germline, CDR1 is SGHTA and CDR2 FQGNSA. DNA of the CDR3: TGTGCCAGCAGCTCTGGGGGGCAGGGAGCCTACGAGCAGTACTTC. As protein: CASSSGGQGAYEQYF.

This clonotype counts as large. The rearrangement joins TRBV5-4 to TRBJ2-7; tentatively, D is TRBD1 or TRBD2 (5 bases each). V gave up 4 bases and J gave up 7 bases, with 21 bases separating them. The germline gives CDR1 SGHNT, CDR2 YYREEE (reference sequence). This CDR3 has 15 residues. This CDR3 is CASSGGRGPREEQYF. CDR3 nucleotide sequence: TGTGCCAGCAGCGGGGGTAGGGGCCCTCGAGAGGAGCAGTACTTC.

By sample fraction, this clonotype is large. The chain links TRBV29-1 to TRBJ1-1; D remains ambiguous. V gave up 0 bases and J gave up 0 bases, with 5 bases separating them. Germline lookup yields CDR1 SQVTM and CDR2 ANQGSEA. CDR3 length equals 13 residues. The CDR3 region is CSVEDQMNTEAFF. As DNA, the CDR3 is TGCAGCGTTGAAGATCAGATGAACACTGAAGCTTTCTTT.

This clonotype counts as medium-sized. The chain links TRBV7-2 to TRBJ1-5; D is ambiguous. In germline, CDR1 is SGHTA, CDR2 FQGNSA. V lost 4 bases and J 3 bases, leaving 7 bases between the germline ends. The CDR3 is 13 residues long. The CDR3, as DNA: TGTGCCAGCAGCTCCGACTACAATCAGCCCCAGCATTTT. Its protein is CASSSDYNQPQHF.

By sample share, this clonotype is medium-sized (0.01 to 0.1%). This chain connects TRBV28 to TRBJ2-3; possible D gene TRBD1, 6 bases. The CDR3 consists of 14 residues. Germline values: CDR1 MDHEN, CDR2 SYDVKM. V dropped 2 bases and J dropped 2 bases, with 8 bases sitting between them. CDR3: CASSLGGNTDTQYF. As DNA, the CDR3 is TGTGCCAGCAGTTTAGGGGGCAACACAGATACGCAGTATTTT.

A few counts support this clonotype. This chain connects TRBV5-5 to TRBJ1-2; no clear D gene. Germline-derived CDR1 and CDR2 are SGHKS and YYEKEE (reference sequence). V was pared by 3 bases and J by 6 bases, with 9 bases between. The CDR3 runs to 12 residues. The CDR3 sequence is CASSWTVNGYTF. The CDR3 coding sequence is TGTGCCAGCAGCTGGACCGTGAATGGCTACACCTTC.

The chain recombines TRBV11-2 with TRBJ2-3; D is possibly TRBD1 or TRBD2 (5 bases each). CDR3 length: 13 residues. CDR1 is SGHAT and CDR2 is FQNNGV in the germline V gene. Between the trimmed V and J ends, which lost 6 bases and 5 bases, there was a span of 12 bases. The CDR3 reads CASRPSGGDTQYF. CDR3 DNA sequence: TGTGCCAGCAGACCGAGTGGGGGAGATACGCAGTATTTT. The variable domain in full, with the rest retrieved from reference TRBV11-2 and TRBJ2-3, is EAGVAQSPRYKIIEKRQSVAFWCNPISGHATLYWYQQILGQGPKLLIQFQNNGVVDDSQLPKDRFSAERLKGVDSTLKIQPAKLEDSAVYLCASRPSGGDTQYFGPGTRLTVL.

The rearrangement joins TRBV28 to TRBJ1-3, with 9 bases fitting TRBD1. CDR3 size: 16 residues. Trimming took 5 bases from V and 3 from J; bases not matched to a gene: 8. CDR1 is MDHEN, CDR2 SYDVKM, per germline. The CDR3 region has the DNA TGTGCCAGCAGTGCAAGACAGGGGGTCGGTGGAAACACCATATATTTT. This sequence encodes CASSARQGVGGNTIYF. The whole variable domain, filled in from reference TRBV28 and TRBJ1-3, reads DVKVTQSSRYLVKRTGEKVFLECVQDMDHENMFWYRQDPGLGLRLIYFSYDVKMKEKGDIPEGYSVSREKKERFSLILESASTNQTSMYLCASSARQGVGGNTIYFGEGSWLTVV.

This clonotype is labeled large. The chain carries TRBV14 and TRBJ2-5; no firm D call. The CDR3 runs 12 residues. The germline gives CDR1 SGHDN, CDR2 FVKESK. Deletions cut 0 bases from V and 6 bases from J, with 5 bases between. The CDR3 nucleotides are TGTGCCAGCAGCCAAGATCGGAAGACCCAGTACTTC. It codes for CASSQDRKTQYF. The full variable domain, with the rest looked up from reference TRBV14 and TRBJ2-5, is EAGVTQFPSHSVIEKGQTVTLRCDPISGHDNLYWYRRVMGKEIKFLLHFVKESKQDESGMPNNRFLAERTGGTYSTLKVQPAELEDSGVYFCASSQDRKTQYFGPGTRLLVL.

This clonotype is categorized as large. This sequence joins TRBV7-6 and TRBJ2-2, with TRBD1 matching 7 bases. In germline, CDR1 is SGHVS, CDR2 FNYEAQ. J was trimmed by 6 bases and V by 4 bases; bases with no gene match: 8. The CDR3 sequence is 15 residues long. CDR3 amino acids: CASSSVPTGAGELFF. CDR3 nucleotide sequence: TGTGCCAGCAGCTCCGTACCCACAGGGGCCGGGGAGCTGTTTTTT.

This clonotype rates as medium-sized (0.01 to 0.1%). This chain joins TRBV5-1 and TRBJ2-7; TRBD2 matches at 14 bases. CDR3 length: 17 amino acids. V trimming: 2 bases; J trimming: 5 bases; junction bases outside the gene matches: 9. CDR1 is SGHRS, CDR2 YFSETQ, per germline. The CDR3 loop reads CASSFGLAGGRFHEQYF. The CDR3 DNA sequence: TGCGCCAGCAGCTTCGGACTAGCGGGAGGAAGATTCCACGAGCAGTACTTC.

By sample fraction, this clonotype is medium-sized. V gene TRBV5-1 combines with J gene TRBJ1-1; D remains ambiguous. This CDR3 comprises 13 residues. CDR1 is SGHRS and CDR2 is YFSETQ in the germline V gene. V was cut by 4 bases and J by 0 bases, with 7 bases left in between. The CDR3 bases are TGCGCCAGCAGCCCAGCCATGAACACTGAAGCTTTCTTT. Amino acid sequence: CASSPAMNTEAFF.

By frequency in the sample, this clonotype is medium-sized. The rearrangement uses TRBV11-2 and TRBJ2-6; the match to TRBD1 covers 9 bases. J was trimmed by 0 bases and V by 5 bases; bases with no gene match: 8. From germline, CDR1 is SGHAT and CDR2 FQNNGV. This CDR3 spans 18 amino acids. The CDR3 is CASSLGQGNPSGANVLTF. The CDR3 nucleotides are TGTGCCAGCAGCCTGGGACAGGGCAACCCCTCTGGGGCCAACGTCCTGACTTTC.